The sequence of this T cell receptor (beta chain) was determined in a study of blood T cell repertoires in COVID-19. At the level of the study: From T cells, B-cell-depleted T cells, or PBMCs came the material, which was cDNA or gDNA.

Germline-derived CDR1 and CDR2 are LGHDT and YNNKEL (reference sequence). J lost 1 base, V lost 3 bases, and 13 bases had no gene match. This CDR3 is 19 amino acids long. In the authors' methods: Cell counts per sample came from amplifying reference gene primers. Libraries were prepared by immunoSEQ multiplex PCR; TCRdb keeps only in-frame clonotypes and omits some of them. V and J calls and clone size come straight from that table; D and trimming were deduced from the DNA. This table holds fewer than 200,000 clones, approximately 81% found once. The chain has TRBV3-1 (or the pseudogene TRBV3-2) and TRBJ2-3, with 10 bases aligning to TRBD2. The sample taken for sequencing was peripheral blood. The source of this sequence is a woman between 45 and 60 years old with COVID-19, enrolled during active disease. CDR3 DNA sequence: TGTGCCAGCAGCCAGGTAGCGGGGGGCCCCCAGTCTGGCACAGATACGCAGTATTTT. It is translated as CASSQVAGGPQSGTDTQYF.